Shown below are 12 T cell receptor beta chains from a single sample sequenced in a study of cytomegalovirus exposure and HLA in healthy donors (dated by TCRdb to about 2017). The protocol used for the library was the immunoSEQ multiplex PCR assay. A mixture of 60 forward primers for TCR Vbeta segments and 13 reverse primers for TCR Jbeta segments was used in the multiplex PCR. TCRdb's version of the immuneACCESS table is confined to in-frame rearrangements and falls short of the full clone set. An unresolved V gene accounts for under half of the shortfall where checked; the remainder is of unknown origin. The sample table contains around 150,000 clones; only one count was recorded for around 74% of them. Of the sample, around 1.5% falls within the top ten clones. Sequenced input: PBMCs. The receptors shown here come from a woman aged 25 to 39 in good health and CMV-seronegative.

The chain employs TRBV5-1 and TRBJ2-7; 10 bases map to TRBD2. The ends lost 4 bases at V and 6 bases at J; junction bases unmatched: 10. This CDR3 contains 15 residues. The V gene's germline CDR1 is SGHRS and CDR2 YFSETQ. Written as DNA, the CDR3 is TGCGCCAGCAGCATATCTAGCGGGGGCCGACTCGAGCAGTACTTC. Residues: CASSISSGGRLEQYF.

V is TRBV9 and J is TRBJ2-5; perhaps TRBD2 as D (5 bases). Germline V gives CDR1 SGDLS, CDR2 YYNGEE. This CDR3 is 15 amino acids long. Trimming pared 0 bases from V and 2 bases from J, leaving 11 bases between. The CDR3 DNA reads TGTGCCAGCAGCGTAGGACTCGGGATACAAGAGACCCAGTACTTC. Its protein is CASSVGLGIQETQYF.

The rearrangement joins TRBV6-5 to TRBJ2-7; no definite D call. Trimming left V 5 bases short and J 3 bases short, with 11 bases between. This CDR3 contains 13 residues. Germline V gives CDR1 MNHEY, CDR2 SVGAGI. The chain's CDR3 is CASSEQQYYEQYF. CDR3 nucleotides: TGTGCCAGCAGTGAACAACAGTACTACGAGCAGTACTTC.

The V and J genes are TRBV4-1 and TRBJ2-7; 7 bases agree with TRBD1. Per germline, CDR1 MGHRA and CDR2 YSYEKL. The trim removed 0 bases at V and 4 bases at J, leaving 6 bases unmatched. The CDR3 has 15 amino acids. The CDR3 loop reads CASSQERTGLYEQYF. DNA for the CDR3: TGCGCCAGCAGCCAAGAAAGGACAGGCCTATACGAGCAGTACTTC.

V usage is TRBV9 and J usage is TRBJ2-3; 10 bases align to TRBD2. Trimming at V came to 3 bases and at J to 2 bases, leaving 6 bases not matched to a gene. From germline, CDR1 is SGDLS and CDR2 YYNGEE. This CDR3 is 16 amino acids long. CDR3 DNA: TGTGCCAGCAGCGACGCTAGCGGGGGCCTCACAGATACGCAGTATTTT. Residues: CASSDASGGLTDTQYF.

This sequence joins TRBV2 and TRBJ1-5; 8 bases fit TRBD1. The CDR3 length is 16 residues. Germline lookup yields CDR1 SNHLY and CDR2 FYNNEI. The junction had 11 bases not matched to a gene; V was cut back by 6 bases and J by 4 bases. The CDR3 DNA sequence: TGTGCCAGCAGCGTTCTCGACAGGGGCTCTAATCAGCCCCAGCATTTT. Residues: CASSVLDRGSNQPQHF.

This clone was recorded a few times. Other DNA sequences within the sample encode an identical CDR3. The chain is built from TRBV7-8 and TRBJ2-7; D remains ambiguous. The CDR3 has 13 amino acids. Germline assignment: CDR1 SGHVS and CDR2 FQNEAQ. The CDR3 DNA follows: TGTGTTTGCAAGGAGAAGACGGCATACGAGCAGTACTTC. It codes for CVCKEKTAYEQYF.

The rearrangement links TRBV29-1 to TRBJ2-7, with 7 bases fitting TRBD1. The CDR3 totals 17 residues. Germline CDR1 and CDR2: SQVTM and ANQGSEA. V shed 4 bases and J 5 bases; nucleotides not matched to a gene: 20. CDR3 loop: CSVAPGTAQPLYHEQYF. The CDR3 coding sequence is TGCAGCGTTGCCCCAGGGACAGCCCAACCACTCTACCACGAGCAGTACTTC.

The chain links TRBV2 to TRBJ2-3; D perhaps matches TRBD1 (5 bases). The CDR3 loop spans 12 amino acids. Per the germline V gene, CDR1 is SNHLY and CDR2 is FYNNEI. V dropped 6 bases and J dropped 4 bases, with 8 bases sitting between them. DNA for the CDR3: TGTGCCAGCAGCCTCAGGGCAGATACGCAGTATTTT. Its protein product is CASSLRADTQYF.

The chain couples TRBV5-1 to TRBJ1-5; D is unclear. V was clipped by 4 bases and J by 3 bases, with 8 bases between them. The germline CDR1 and CDR2 sequences are SGHRS and YFSETQ. The CDR3 has 13 residues. The chain's CDR3 is CASSQAPNQPQHF. The DNA for the CDR3 is TGCGCCAGCAGCCAAGCTCCCAATCAGCCCCAGCATTTT.

The V and J genes are TRBV27 and TRBJ2-6, with a tentative D call TRBD2 (6 bases). The V end was cut by 6 bases, the J end by 3 bases, with 18 bases between. CDR1 is MNHEY and CDR2 is SMNVEV in the germline V gene (reference sequence). This CDR3 contains 17 residues. The CDR3: CASRQWTGRIGANVLTF. CDR3 bases: TGTGCCAGCAGACAGTGGACCGGGAGAATTGGGGCCAACGTCCTGACTTTC.

The chain links TRBV7-9 to TRBJ1-1; 8 bases match TRBD1. The length of the CDR3 is 14 residues. Germline CDR1 is SEHNR and CDR2 is FQNEAQ (reference sequence). V lost 2 bases, J lost 3 bases, and 2 bases stayed unmatched. CDR3 DNA sequence: TGTGCCAGCAGCTTACAGGGGGCGGACACTGAAGCTTTCTTT. Residues: CASSLQGADTEAFF.